The table lists the clone carrying this TCR beta chain with a few counts. The sample is drawn from a study of blood T cell repertoires in COVID-19. Study-wide background: COVID-19 samples from acute and convalescent phases originated in the United States, Italy and Spain. PBMCs, B-cell-depleted T cells, or T cells provided the cDNA or gDNA that made up the material.

Original methodology: Nucleated cell number was recorded as an estimate derived from reference gene primer amplification. Profiling relied on immunoSEQ multiplex PCR, and the TCRdb table lists in-frame clones only, not all of them. The V and J calls and the clone size are those of that table, but D and trimming were determined from the DNA. The sample lists around 72,000 clones; 88% were seen once. There are 13 residues in the CDR3. Germline CDR1 and CDR2: MGHDK and SYGVNS. The V end lost 6 bases, the J end lost 2 bases, and 11 bases lay between the germline ends. The V gene is TRBV25-1, the J gene TRBJ2-7, with D possibly matching TRBD1 (5 bases). The sequence was collected from a man in his fifties or sixties with acute or convalescent COVID-19. The specimen was peripheral blood. The CDR3 DNA reads as TGTGCCAGCAGCGACGACAGAACCTACGAGCAGTACTTC. Translating gives CASSDDRTYEQYF.